The following is a TCR beta chain sequence with its context. This sample stems from a study of blood T cell repertoires in COVID-19. Across the whole study: Sites across the United States, Italy and Spain contributed samples from acute and convalescent COVID-19.

Original analysis: Estimates of nucleated cell counts were drawn from the amplification of reference gene primers. TCRdb's copy holds only in-frame clones and misses some; the assay was immunoSEQ multiplex PCR. The V and J calls and clone size were taken over from that table, and D and trimming were inferred from the DNA. The table records roughly 160,000 clones, around 89% of them present only once. In germline, CDR1 is SGHTA, CDR2 FQGTGA. Between the trimmed V and J ends, which lost 5 bases and 5 bases, there was a span of 15 bases. CDR3 length: 14 residues. The receptor was derived from a man aged 55-75 years with acute or convalescent COVID-19. Sequenced sample: peripheral blood. The chain links TRBV7-3 to TRBJ1-1, with D possibly matching TRBD1 (6 bases). CDR3 nucleotides: TGTGCCAGCAGCACCAATTCAGGGGTTACTGAAGCTTTCTTT. This encodes CASSTNSGVTEAFF.